The 21 T cell receptor beta chains reported below all come from one sample, sequenced in a study of blood T cell repertoires in COVID-19 (dated by TCRdb to 2018 to 2021). The method behind the library was the immunoSEQ multiplex PCR assay. Drawn from immuneACCESS, this table holds only the in-frame rearrangements with V and J called that TCRdb kept. Clones are partly lost; checked studies trace under half to an unresolved V gene and leave the rest unexplained. The sample table contains just under 350,000 clones; only one count was recorded for about 86% of them. Clones ranked in the top ten supply 3% of the sample. Sequences were obtained from peripheral blood. Every receptor here comes from a man aged 25 to 45 with active or convalescent COVID-19.

With regard to this clone: One junction end does not reproduce the germline sequence, and a read error may be involved. This chain uses TRBV5-1 with TRBJ1-1; possibly TRBD1 for D (5 bases). This CDR3 region has 13 residues. Germline-derived CDR1 and CDR2 are SGHRS and YFSETQ. The CDR3 sequence is CARSPRGGTEAFF. The CDR3 nucleotides are TGCGCCCGCAGCCCCCGGGGGGGGACTGAAGCTTTCTTT.

The V and J genes are TRBV28 and TRBJ2-7, with 11 nucleotides matching TRBD1. Germline assignment: CDR1 MDHEN and CDR2 SYDVKM. The CDR3 is made up of 15 amino acids. V dropped 0 bases and J dropped 6; count of bases not matched to a gene: 4. Written as DNA, the CDR3 is TGTGCCAGCAGTTTATGGAGGGGACAGGGGGGCGAGCAGTACTTC. Residues: CASSLWRGQGGEQYF.

V usage is TRBV6-5 and J usage is TRBJ1-5, with TRBD1 matching 9 bases. This CDR3 spans 15 amino acids. CDR1 is MNHEY, CDR2 SVGAGI, per germline. V shed 7 bases and J 5 bases; nucleotides not matched to a gene: 9. The CDR3 sequence is CASTPDRGPYQPQHF. CDR3 in DNA: TGTGCCAGCACTCCGGACAGGGGCCCATATCAGCCCCAGCATTTT.

The CDR3 nucleotides read TGTGCCAGCAGCGGGGGGACAGGGGATATGGGCTACACCTTC. Encoded protein: CASSGGTGDMGYTF. This rearrangement joins TRBV2 to TRBJ1-2; 10 nucleotides line up with TRBD1. The germline CDR1 and CDR2 sequences are SNHLY and FYNNEI. There are 14 residues in the CDR3. V was clipped by 6 bases and J by 8 bases; unmatched bases: 9.

This clone was seen a handful of times. The J gene is TRBJ1-2, the V gene TRBV29-1; TRBD1 might be the D (6 bases). V lost 7 bases and J lost 3, with 18 bases in between. Germline assignment: CDR1 SQVTM and CDR2 ANQGSEA. The CDR3 extends over 14 amino acids. The CDR3 sequence: CSALRGGGDYGYTF. The CDR3, as DNA: TGCAGCGCCCTAAGGGGGGGAGGGGACTATGGCTACACCTTC.

The sample holds one count of this clone. V is TRBV4-3 and J is TRBJ2-3; D unclear. Per germline, CDR1 LGHNA and CDR2 YSLEER. The CDR3 is 16 amino acids. V dropped 4 bases and J dropped 2 bases, with 16 bases sitting between them. The CDR3 DNA sequence: TGCGCCAGCAGCCCTAAGGATGGAGTCTACACAGATACGCAGTATTTT. As protein: CASSPKDGVYTDTQYF.

The gene calls are TRBV7-2 and TRBJ1-3, with D possibly matching TRBD1 (5 bases). Per germline, CDR1 SGHTA and CDR2 FQGNSA. The CDR3 has 15 amino acids. V shed 3 bases and J shed 0 bases, with 9 bases lying between them. CDR3 region: CASSFRQSSGNTIYF. In DNA form, the CDR3 reads TGTGCCAGCAGCTTTAGACAGTCCTCTGGAAACACCATATATTTT.

The chain uses TRBV7-6 and TRBJ2-7, with D perhaps TRBD2 (5 bases). The CDR3 sequence is 12 residues long. The V gene lost 5 bases and the J gene lost 5 bases, with 10 bases spanning the gap. Germline lookup yields CDR1 SGHVS and CDR2 FNYEAQ. CDR3 region: CASSLLEDEQYF. The CDR3 region has the DNA TGTGCCAGCAGCCTACTAGAGGACGAGCAGTACTTC.

This clone was detected once. The gene calls are TRBV15 and TRBJ1-5; D not resolved. V was trimmed by 4 bases and J by 0 bases, leaving 10 bases between them. Per the germline V gene, CDR1 is LNHNV and CDR2 is YYDKDF (reference sequence). This CDR3 contains 15 residues. The CDR3 DNA reads TGTGCCACCAGCATATTTCTAGGTAGCAATCAGCCCCAGCATTTT. This encodes CATSIFLGSNQPQHF.

On this clone itself: The sample contains more than one DNA sequence encoding this CDR3. The V gene is TRBV6-1, the J gene TRBJ1-2, with no clear D. V lost 1 base and J 0 bases, leaving 3 bases between the germline ends. This CDR3 contains 13 residues. Germline-derived CDR1 and CDR2 are MNHNS and SASEGT. The CDR3 region is CASSEDTNYGYTF. The CDR3 DNA follows: TGTGCCAGCAGTGAAGATACTAACTATGGCTACACCTTC.

This clone was counted a single time. The rearrangement uses TRBV7-2 and TRBJ2-7; D may be TRBD2 (6 bases). CDR1 SGHTA and CDR2 FQGNSA come from the germline V gene. This CDR3 region has 16 residues. The V gene lost 1 base and the J gene lost 6 bases, with 19 bases spanning the gap. The CDR3 nucleotides are TGTGCCAGCAGCTTAGTTCCTAGCGTGCCGGCGGGCGAGCAGTACTTC. Amino acid sequence: CASSLVPSVPAGEQYF.

The rearrangement uses TRBV11-2 and TRBJ1-2, with a tentative D call TRBD1 (5 bases). Germline V CDR1 and CDR2: SGHAT, FQNNGV. This CDR3 has 15 residues. Trimming took off 1 base at V and 3 bases at J, with 12 bases between the two ends. CDR3 region: CASSLVEGVYYGYTF. CDR3 coding DNA: TGTGCCAGCAGCTTAGTCGAAGGGGTCTACTATGGCTACACCTTC.

The CDR3 region is CASSPPSTEAFF. CDR3 in DNA: TGTGCCAGCTCACCACCGAGCACTGAAGCTTTCTTT. The chain couples TRBV18 to TRBJ1-1; D remains ambiguous. CDR3 size: 12 residues. Germline CDR1 KGHSH, CDR2 LQKENI. V was cut by 0 bases and J by 4 bases, with 3 bases left in between.

The chain joins TRBV14 to TRBJ2-3, with a tentative D call TRBD2 (5 bases). This CDR3 contains 17 residues. V was trimmed by 0 bases and J by 2 bases, leaving 15 bases between them. Germline CDR1 is SGHDN and CDR2 is FVKESK. CDR3 amino acids: CASSQDSWERFTDTQYF. The CDR3 DNA follows: TGTGCCAGCAGCCAAGATTCTTGGGAGAGGTTCACAGATACGCAGTATTTT.

The chain combines TRBV10-3 with TRBJ2-7; 7 bases are shared with TRBD2. CDR1 ENHRY and CDR2 SYGVKD come from the germline V gene. The CDR3 runs 15 residues. With 6 bases clipped from V and 2 bases from J, the junction kept 10 bases outside the gene matches. The CDR3 sequence: CAIRPQRGVTYEQYF. The CDR3 bases are TGTGCCATCAGGCCCCAGCGGGGAGTGACCTACGAGCAGTACTTC.

This chain connects TRBV5-4 to TRBJ2-1; D perhaps matches TRBD2 (5 bases). Trimming cost V 0 bases and J 7 bases, with 11 bases left between them. There are 14 residues in the CDR3. The germline gives CDR1 SGHNT, CDR2 YYREEE (reference sequence). CDR3: CASSLGGVMNEQFF. The CDR3 DNA is TGTGCCAGCAGCTTGGGGGGAGTGATGAATGAGCAGTTCTTC.

This clone was seen once. The chain carries TRBV11-3 and TRBJ2-1; 8 bases are shared with TRBD2. The CDR3 consists of 14 residues. Looked up from germline, CDR1 is SGHNT and CDR2 is YENEEA. Trimming at V came to 5 bases and at J to 4 bases, leaving 4 bases not matched to a gene. The CDR3 region has the DNA TGTGCCAGCAGCCTAGGGACTAGGTACAATGAGCAGTTCTTC. Its translation is CASSLGTRYNEQFF.

This rearrangement joins TRBV7-6 to TRBJ2-7; 10 positions match TRBD2. This CDR3 is 14 amino acids long. V was clipped by 5 bases and J by 7 bases; unmatched bases: 8. Germline CDR1 reads SGHVS; CDR2 reads FNYEAQ. The CDR3 DNA follows: TGTGCCAGCAGCAGGAGCGGGGGGGTGGATGAGCAGTACTTC. Translation gives CASSRSGGVDEQYF.

The chain employs TRBV3-1 (or the pseudogene TRBV3-2) and TRBJ1-1; D remains ambiguous. Germline CDR1 and CDR2: LGHDT and YNNKEL (reference sequence). The CDR3 is made up of 14 amino acids. Trimming removed 1 base at V and 2 bases at J, with 8 bases between. This CDR3 reads CASSQGATNTEAFF. The CDR3 DNA is TGTGCCAGCAGCCAAGGGGCAACAAACACTGAAGCTTTCTTT.

For this clone: Other DNA sequences in this specimen translate into the identical CDR3. CDR3 region: CASSPRDSVYEQYF. CDR3 nucleotide sequence: TGCGCCAGCAGCCCGCGGGATAGCGTCTACGAGCAGTACTTC. The V and J genes are TRBV5-1 and TRBJ2-7; maybe TRBD2 (6 bases). Germline-derived CDR1 and CDR2 are SGHRS and YFSETQ. V was shortened by 4 bases and J by 3 bases, with 14 bases between the two germline ends. The CDR3 extends over 14 amino acids. Full variable domain (outside the CDR3, taken from reference TRBV5-1 and TRBJ2-7): KAGVTQTPRYLIKTRGQQVTLSCSPISGHRSVSWYQQTPGQGLQFLFEYFSETQRNKGNFPGRFSGRQFSNSRSEMNVSTLELGDSALYLCASSPRDSVYEQYFGPGTRLTVT.

The V and J genes are TRBV10-1 and TRBJ2-7, with a tentative D call TRBD2 (7 bases). The CDR3 is 13 amino acids. V was shortened by 10 bases and J by 5 bases, with 18 bases between the two germline ends. The V gene's germline CDR1 is WNHNN and CDR2 SYGVQD (reference sequence). The CDR3 DNA reads as TGCGCCACCAAGGGGGGGGGTAATAACGAGCAGTACTTC. Residues: CATKGGGNNEQYF.